The 17 T cell receptor beta chains given below trace back to one sample, sequenced in a study of T cells in pancreatic ductal adenocarcinoma. The assay was immunoSEQ multiplex PCR, and TCRdb's table has in-frame clones only and misses some. This table holds over 85,000 clones, over 90% found once. Selected pancreatic ductal adenocarcinoma patients had undergone surgery without neoadjuvant therapy. Specimen: PBMCs. All receptors come from a human donor with pancreatic ductal adenocarcinoma.

The chain has TRBV18 and TRBJ2-1; 9 nucleotides align to TRBD1. The trim removed 5 bases at V and 9 bases at J, leaving 8 bases unmatched. The germline CDR1 and CDR2 sequences are KGHSH and LQKENI. The CDR3 runs to 14 residues. The CDR3 DNA follows: TGTGCCAGCTCATCCGGGACAGGGTCTAGTGAGCAGTTCTTC. Amino acids: CASSSGTGSSEQFF.

This chain links TRBV18 with TRBJ2-7; 7 bases are a match to TRBD2. Germline V gene lookup returns CDR1 KGHSH and CDR2 LQKENI. Losses at the gene ends were 0 bases for V and 3 bases for J; bases not matched to a gene: 5. This CDR3 has 15 amino acids. The CDR3 reads CASSPPWGGDYEQYF. The CDR3 DNA reads as TGTGCCAGCTCACCACCGTGGGGAGGGGACTACGAGCAGTACTTC. Full variable domain (missing parts from reference TRBV18 and TRBJ2-7): NAGVMQNPRHLVRRRGQEARLRCSPMKGHSHVYWYRQLPEEGLKFMVYLQKENIIDESGMPKERFSAEFPKEGPSILRIQQVVRGDSAAYFCASSPPWGGDYEQYFGPGTRLTVT.

The J gene is TRBJ2-7, the V gene TRBV28; TRBD2 agrees at 14 bases. J was trimmed by 4 bases and V by 7 bases; bases with no gene match: 9. This CDR3 contains 16 residues. Germline lookup yields CDR1 MDHEN and CDR2 SYDVKM. CDR3 nucleotide sequence: TGTGCCAGCAACGATCCGGGACTAGCGGGAGAATACGAGCAGTACTTC. Translating gives CASNDPGLAGEYEQYF.

This clone was detected only once. The chain links TRBV27 to TRBJ2-2; 7 bases match TRBD1. Trimming cost V 5 bases and J 4 bases; bases outside gene matches: 4. The CDR3 is 14 amino acids. Germline V gene lookup returns CDR1 MNHEY and CDR2 SMNVEV (reference sequence). CDR3: CASSRRQGTGELFF. Here the CDR3 DNA reads TGTGCCAGCAGTCGAAGACAGGGCACCGGGGAGCTGTTTTTT.

This clone was counted between two and nine times. The chain uses TRBV6-4 and TRBJ2-7; D is uncertain. The length of the CDR3 is 16 residues. Germline values: CDR1 MRHNA, CDR2 SNTAGT. V was cut by 10 bases and J by 2 bases, with 24 bases left in between. Written as DNA, the CDR3 is TGTGCCACCTTCCTCGGATCACAGTCTGCACCCTACGAGCAGTACTTC. This codes for CATFLGSQSAPYEQYF.

The rearrangement links TRBV7-2 to TRBJ2-7; TRBD1 aligns across 7 bases. V lost 1 base to trimming and J lost 4 bases; unmatched junction nucleotides: 10. This CDR3 region has 16 residues. Germline values: CDR1 SGHTA, CDR2 FQGNSA. The CDR3 DNA sequence: TGTGCCAGCAGCTTAGGGGCTGGGGGACAGCAATACGAGCAGTACTTC. It specifies CASSLGAGGQQYEQYF.

Here the CDR3 reads CASSPPLSYNEQFF. CDR3 sequence (DNA): TGTGCCAGCTCACCCCCACTCTCCTACAATGAGCAGTTCTTC. This chain joins TRBV18 and TRBJ2-1; D call uncertain. In germline, CDR1 is KGHSH, CDR2 LQKENI. The CDR3 runs 14 residues. Trimming shortened V by 3 bases and J by 0 bases, and 6 bases separated the two germline ends. The full variable domain, its missing parts supplied by reference TRBV18 and TRBJ2-1, is NAGVMQNPRHLVRRRGQEARLRCSPMKGHSHVYWYRQLPEEGLKFMVYLQKENIIDESGMPKERFSAEFPKEGPSILRIQQVVRGDSAAYFCASSPPLSYNEQFFGPGTRLTVL.

The CDR3 coding sequence is TGCGCCAGCAGCTTGGGGTGGGAGGCGGACAATGAGCAGTTCTTC. Protein product: CASSLGWEADNEQFF. The chain recombines TRBV5-1 with TRBJ2-1; perhaps TRBD2 as D (6 bases). The CDR3 is 15 amino acids. Germline-derived CDR1 and CDR2 are SGHRS and YFSETQ. V was shortened by 0 bases and J by 5 bases, with 12 bases between the two germline ends.

Details on this clone: This same CDR3 is encoded by further DNA sequences in the sample. The CDR3 loop is CASSVNTGELFF. In DNA form, the CDR3 reads TGTGCCAGCAGTGTAAACACCGGGGAGCTGTTTTTT. The genes are TRBV2 and TRBJ2-2; D call uncertain. The V end was cut by 4 bases, the J end by 2 bases, with 2 bases between. This CDR3 spans 12 amino acids. Germline V gives CDR1 SNHLY, CDR2 FYNNEI.

This chain joins TRBV5-1 and TRBJ1-5, with a possible D match to TRBD1 (5 bases). V was pared by 0 bases and J by 2 bases, with 9 bases between. This CDR3 has 15 amino acids. Per the germline V gene, CDR1 is SGHRS and CDR2 is YFSETQ. The DNA for the CDR3 is TGCGCCAGCAGCTTGGAAGGGGAGGGCAATCAGCCCCAGCATTTT. Protein sequence: CASSLEGEGNQPQHF. Full variable domain (missing parts from reference TRBV5-1 and TRBJ1-5): KAGVTQTPRYLIKTRGQQVTLSCSPISGHRSVSWYQQTPGQGLQFLFEYFSETQRNKGNFPGRFSGRQFSNSRSEMNVSTLELGDSALYLCASSLEGEGNQPQHFGDGTRLSIL.

The chain recombines TRBV5-4 with TRBJ2-2, with D perhaps TRBD1 (5 bases). V dropped 4 bases and J dropped 3 bases, with 10 bases sitting between them. The CDR3 contains 14 residues. The V gene's germline CDR1 is SGHNT and CDR2 YYREEE (reference sequence). The CDR3 spells CASSTRQHTGELFF. In DNA, the CDR3 is TGTGCCAGCAGCACGAGACAGCACACCGGGGAGCTGTTTTTT.

By share, this clone ranks as medium-sized. The V call is TRBV7-9, the J call TRBJ2-7; no clear D. The CDR3 contains 14 residues. V was clipped by 5 bases and J by 2 bases, with 13 bases between them. Germline CDR1 and CDR2: SEHNR and FQNEAQ (reference sequence). The CDR3 loop reads CASSAVSHTYEQYF. Written as DNA, the CDR3 is TGTGCCAGCAGCGCGGTGAGCCATACCTACGAGCAGTACTTC.

The chain recombines TRBV30 with TRBJ2-2; D remains unclear. The germline V gene encodes CDR1 GTSNPN and CDR2 SVGIG (reference sequence). There are 14 residues in the CDR3. V lost 7 bases, J lost 0 bases, and 12 bases lay in between. The CDR3 here is CAFRHHANTGELFF. The CDR3 nucleotides are TGTGCCTTCCGACACCACGCGAACACCGGGGAGCTGTTTTTT.

The CDR3: CASSPKDRAYEQYF. CDR3 sequence (DNA): TGTGCCAGCAGCCCAAAGGACAGAGCCTACGAGCAGTACTTC. V is TRBV7-9 and J is TRBJ2-7, with D possibly being TRBD1 (6 bases). The germline V and J ends were trimmed by 5 bases and 2 bases, with 13 bases remaining between them. CDR3 length equals 14 residues. Per the germline V gene, CDR1 is SEHNR and CDR2 is FQNEAQ (reference sequence).

This chain links TRBV28 with TRBJ1-2, with TRBD1 as a possible D gene (6 bases). The V end was cut by 4 bases, the J end by 3 bases, with 12 bases between. The germline CDR1 and CDR2 sequences are MDHEN and SYDVKM. This CDR3 has 14 amino acids. This CDR3 reads CASSWGGRDYGYTF. CDR3 DNA: TGTGCCAGCAGTTGGGGGGGCAGGGACTATGGCTACACCTTC.

Remarks on this clone: This same CDR3 is encoded by further DNA sequences in the sample. The chain carries TRBV30 and TRBJ2-5; D is undetermined. V was pared by 0 bases and J by 2 bases, with 4 bases between. The V gene's germline CDR1 is GTSNPN and CDR2 SVGIG (reference sequence). The CDR3 loop spans 12 amino acids. CDR3 nucleotides: TGTGCCTGGAGTGTCACACAAGAGACCCAGTACTTC. This encodes CAWSVTQETQYF.

The rearrangement links TRBV29-1 to TRBJ2-1; D is undetermined. V gave up 4 bases and J gave up 14 bases, with 12 bases separating them. Germline V gene sequence: CDR1 SQVTM, CDR2 ANQGSEA. The CDR3 loop spans 10 amino acids. The CDR3: CSVGESVEFF. The CDR3 DNA is TGCAGCGTTGGTGAAAGCGTGGAGTTCTTC.